The T cell receptor (beta chain) under discussion was sequenced for a study of T-cell memory formation after mild COVID-19. There are 15 residues in the CDR3. Germline V gene sequence: CDR1 SGHVS, CDR2 FNYEAQ. Trimming took 1 base from V and 3 from J, leaving 10 bases between them. MiXCR, run by TCRdb on the 5' RACE reads, gives a single entry per CDR3 protein. The sample has approximately 100,000 distinct CDR3 sequences, around 12% seen once. The sequence came from an adult woman who had mild COVID-19 (a few samples of this study predate the infection). Cell type and time point are not known. This sequence joins TRBV7-6 and TRBJ2-1, with D tentatively TRBD2 (5 bases). The specimen was PBMCs or a T cell subset sorted from them (not recorded which). The DNA for the CDR3 is TGTGCCAGCAGCTTAGGGGCCGGGAACTACAATGAGCAGTTCTTC. Its protein product is CASSLGAGNYNEQFF.